This T cell receptor beta chain comes out of a study of blood T cell repertoires in COVID-19. In the study overall: Both acute and convalescent COVID-19 samples were obtained from the United States, Italy and Spain.

The CDR3 loop spans 15 amino acids. Germline CDR1 MGHDK, CDR2 SYGVNS. V gave up 4 bases and J gave up 6 bases; unmatched junction bases: 6. Produced via immunoSEQ multiplex PCR; TCRdb's table is partial and in-frame only. The sample has approximately 170,000 clones; around nine tenths are singletons. The rearrangement links TRBV25-1 to TRBJ2-2, with 9 bases that match TRBD2. Sequences were obtained from peripheral blood. The sequence was collected from a man younger than 30 with active or convalescent COVID-19. The CDR3 sequence: CASSATGLAAGELFF. DNA of the CDR3: TGTGCCAGCAGTGCAACGGGACTAGCAGCCGGGGAGCTGTTTTTT.